This is a list of T cell receptor beta chains from one sample in a study of Tregs in tolerant kidney transplant recipients. Sequencing used immunoSEQ multiplex PCR; TCRdb keeps in-frame clones, though not all of them. The sample includes 20,000 to 25,000 clones, 65% to 85% seen only once; the top ten take 20% to 30%. This sample comprised CD8+ T cells from blood (PBMCs), obtained 6 months after the transplant. Source of these receptors: a human patient who received a combined kidney and bone marrow transplant. T cells may partly derive from the graft donor. The CDR3 runs from the conserved cysteine through the conserved F or W. Each record gives: J gene, V gene, D gene, CDR3 protein. D genes are given only for firm matches.

J gene: TRBJ2-1; V gene: TRBV11-3; D gene: TRBD2; CDR3 protein: CASSHRSAGVPLYNEQFF
J gene: TRBJ2-1; V gene: TRBV10-3; D gene: TRBD2; CDR3 protein: CAISEASGAYNEQFF
J gene: TRBJ2-7; V gene: TRBV5-1; D gene: .; CDR3 protein: CASSASEAYEQYF
J gene: TRBJ2-2; V gene: TRBV9; D gene: .; CDR3 protein: CASSSPLGVWSGELFF
J gene: TRBJ2-3; V gene: TRBV7-3; D gene: TRBD2; CDR3 protein: CASSLGLAGGRGDTQYF
J gene: TRBJ2-7; V gene: TRBV9; D gene: TRBD2; CDR3 protein: CASSVALAGESSYEQYF
J gene: TRBJ2-1; V gene: TRBV4-1; D gene: TRBD2; CDR3 protein: CASSQGLSGNHEQFF
J gene: TRBJ2-7; V gene: TRBV5-6; D gene: .; CDR3 protein: CASSLVRSYEQYF
J gene: TRBJ1-6; V gene: TRBV19; D gene: TRBD1; CDR3 protein: CASSVGTGGNSPLHF
J gene: TRBJ2-7; V gene: TRBV7-6; D gene: TRBD2; CDR3 protein: CASSLGGGRPLDEQYF
J gene: TRBJ2-1; V gene: TRBV19; D gene: .; CDR3 protein: CASSRGAEQFF
J gene: TRBJ2-1; V gene: TRBV7-2; D gene: TRBD1; CDR3 protein: CASSLAYPGGTDEQFF
J gene: TRBJ2-2; V gene: TRBV7-9; D gene: TRBD2; CDR3 protein: CAGPTSPNTGELFF
J gene: .; V gene: TRBV11-2; D gene: TRBD1; CDR3 protein: CASSLVGQIAYEQYF
J gene: TRBJ2-7; V gene: TRBV7-6; D gene: .; CDR3 protein: CASSLALADEQYF
J gene: TRBJ2-7; V gene: TRBV7-6; D gene: TRBD1; CDR3 protein: CASSGDRGRSYEQYF